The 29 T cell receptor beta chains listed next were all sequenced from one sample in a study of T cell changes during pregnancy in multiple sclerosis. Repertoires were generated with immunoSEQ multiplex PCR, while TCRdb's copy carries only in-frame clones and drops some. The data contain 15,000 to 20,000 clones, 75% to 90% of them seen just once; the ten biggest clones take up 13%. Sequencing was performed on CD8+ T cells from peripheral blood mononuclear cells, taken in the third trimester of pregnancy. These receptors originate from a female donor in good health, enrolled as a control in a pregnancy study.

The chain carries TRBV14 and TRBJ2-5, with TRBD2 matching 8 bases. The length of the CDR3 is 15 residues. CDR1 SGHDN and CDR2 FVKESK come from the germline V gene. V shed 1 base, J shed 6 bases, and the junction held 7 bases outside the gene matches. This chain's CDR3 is CASSQGRTSGKTQYF. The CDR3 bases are TGTGCCAGCAGCCAAGGGCGTACTAGCGGAAAGACCCAGTACTTC.

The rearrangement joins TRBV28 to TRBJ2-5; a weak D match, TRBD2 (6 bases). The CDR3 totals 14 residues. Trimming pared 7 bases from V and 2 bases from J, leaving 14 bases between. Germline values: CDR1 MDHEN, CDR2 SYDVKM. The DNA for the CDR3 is TGTGCCAGCACCCTACTGGCGGGACAAGAGACCCAGTACTTC. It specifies CASTLLAGQETQYF.

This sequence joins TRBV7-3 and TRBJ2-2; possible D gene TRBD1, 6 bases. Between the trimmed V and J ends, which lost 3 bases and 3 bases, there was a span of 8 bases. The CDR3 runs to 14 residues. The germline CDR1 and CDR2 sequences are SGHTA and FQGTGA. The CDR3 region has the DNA TGTGCCAGCAGCTTGGACAGCTACACCGGGGAGCTGTTTTTT. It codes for CASSLDSYTGELFF.

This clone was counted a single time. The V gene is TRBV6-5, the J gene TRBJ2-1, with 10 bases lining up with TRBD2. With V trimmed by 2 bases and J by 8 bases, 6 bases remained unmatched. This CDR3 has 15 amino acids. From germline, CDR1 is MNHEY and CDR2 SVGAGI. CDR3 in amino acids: CASSYASGRIDEQFF. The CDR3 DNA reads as TGTGCCAGCAGTTACGCTAGCGGGAGAATCGATGAGCAGTTCTTC.

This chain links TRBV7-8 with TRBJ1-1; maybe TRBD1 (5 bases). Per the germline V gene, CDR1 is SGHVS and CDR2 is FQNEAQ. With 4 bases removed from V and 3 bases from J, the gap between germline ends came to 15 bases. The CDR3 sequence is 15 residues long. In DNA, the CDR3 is TGTGCCAGCAGCTCCAGCTTGGGGGGGGACACTGAAGCTTTCTTT. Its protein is CASSSSLGGDTEAFF. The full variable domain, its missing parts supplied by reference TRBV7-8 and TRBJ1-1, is GAGVSQSPRYKVAKRGQDVALRCDPISGHVSLFWYQQALGQGPEFLTYFQNEAQLDKSGLPSDRFFAERPEGSVSTLKIQRTQQEDSAVYLCASSSSLGGDTEAFFGQGTRLTVV.

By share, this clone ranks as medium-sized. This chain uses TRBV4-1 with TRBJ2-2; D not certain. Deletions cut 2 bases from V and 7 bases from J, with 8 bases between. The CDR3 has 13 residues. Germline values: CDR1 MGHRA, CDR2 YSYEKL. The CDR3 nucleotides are TGCGCCAGCAGCCAATCTTCGGTCGGGGAGCTGTTTTTT. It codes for CASSQSSVGELFF.

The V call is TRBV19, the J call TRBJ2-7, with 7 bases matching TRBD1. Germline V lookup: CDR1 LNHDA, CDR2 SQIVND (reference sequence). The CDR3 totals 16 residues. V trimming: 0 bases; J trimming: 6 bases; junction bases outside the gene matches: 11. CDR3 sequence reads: CASSIDPRDSLIEQYF. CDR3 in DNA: TGTGCCAGTAGTATAGATCCCCGGGACAGCCTCATCGAGCAGTACTTC.

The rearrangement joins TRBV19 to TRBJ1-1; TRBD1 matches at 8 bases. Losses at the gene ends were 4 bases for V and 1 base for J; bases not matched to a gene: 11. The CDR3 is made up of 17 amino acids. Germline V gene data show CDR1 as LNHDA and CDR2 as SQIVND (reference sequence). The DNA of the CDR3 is TGTGCCAGTAGTAAAAAAGCTTCCGGGACAGGGAACACTGAAGCTTTCTTT. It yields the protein CASSKKASGTGNTEAFF. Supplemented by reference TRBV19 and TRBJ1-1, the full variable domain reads DGGITQSPKYLFRKEGQNVTLSCEQNLNHDAMYWYRQDPGQGLRLIYYSQIVNDFQKGDIAEGYSVSREKKESFPLTVTSAQKNPTAFYLCASSKKASGTGNTEAFFGQGTRLTVV.

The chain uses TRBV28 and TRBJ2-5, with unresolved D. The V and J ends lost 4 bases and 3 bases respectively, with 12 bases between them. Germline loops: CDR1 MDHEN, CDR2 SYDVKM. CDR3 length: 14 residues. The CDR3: CASSSSTLEETQYF. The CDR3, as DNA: TGTGCCAGCAGTTCCTCGACACTTGAAGAGACCCAGTACTTC. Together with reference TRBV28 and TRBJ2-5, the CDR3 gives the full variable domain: DVKVTQSSRYLVKRTGEKVFLECVQDMDHENMFWYRQDPGLGLRLIYFSYDVKMKEKGDIPEGYSVSREKKERFSLILESASTNQTSMYLCASSSSTLEETQYFGPGTRLLVL.

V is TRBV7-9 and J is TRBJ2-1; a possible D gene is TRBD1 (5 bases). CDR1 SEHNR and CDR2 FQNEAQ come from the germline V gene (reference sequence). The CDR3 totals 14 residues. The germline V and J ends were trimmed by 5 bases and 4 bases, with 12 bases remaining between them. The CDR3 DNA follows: TGTGCCAGCAGCCGTGTTAAGGGGTACAATGAGCAGTTCTTC. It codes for CASSRVKGYNEQFF.

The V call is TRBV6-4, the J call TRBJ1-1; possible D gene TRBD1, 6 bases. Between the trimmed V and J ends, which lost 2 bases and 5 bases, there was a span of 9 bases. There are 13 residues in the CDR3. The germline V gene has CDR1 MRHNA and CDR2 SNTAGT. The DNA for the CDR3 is TGTGCCAGCAGTGACCCGAGGGGGACTGAAGCTTTCTTT. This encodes CASSDPRGTEAFF.

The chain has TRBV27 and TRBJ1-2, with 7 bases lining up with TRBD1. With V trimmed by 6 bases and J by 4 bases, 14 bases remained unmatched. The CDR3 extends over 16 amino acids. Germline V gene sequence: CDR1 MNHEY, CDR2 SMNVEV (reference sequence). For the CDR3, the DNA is TGTGCCAGCAGACGAGATCCATACGAGGGGGCCTATGGCTACACCTTC. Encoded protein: CASRRDPYEGAYGYTF.

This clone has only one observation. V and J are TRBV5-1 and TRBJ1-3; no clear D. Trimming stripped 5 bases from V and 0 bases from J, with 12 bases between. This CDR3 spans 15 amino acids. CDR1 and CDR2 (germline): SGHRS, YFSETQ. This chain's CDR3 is CASSFTTDSGNTIYF. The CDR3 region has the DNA TGCGCCAGCAGTTTTACGACTGACTCTGGAAACACCATATATTTT.

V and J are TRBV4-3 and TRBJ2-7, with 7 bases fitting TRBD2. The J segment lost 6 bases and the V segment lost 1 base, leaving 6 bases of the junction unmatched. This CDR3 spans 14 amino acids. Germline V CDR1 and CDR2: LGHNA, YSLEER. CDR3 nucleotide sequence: TGCGCCAGCAGCCAAGCGGCGGGAGCGAGCGAGCAGTACTTC. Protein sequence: CASSQAAGASEQYF.

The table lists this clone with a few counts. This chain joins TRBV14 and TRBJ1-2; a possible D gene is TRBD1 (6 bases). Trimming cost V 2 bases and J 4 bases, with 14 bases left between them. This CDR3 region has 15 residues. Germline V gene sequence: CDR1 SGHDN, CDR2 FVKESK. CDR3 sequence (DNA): TGTGCCAGCAGCCAAACCACAGGGAACCTCTATGGCTACACCTTC. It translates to CASSQTTGNLYGYTF.

The CDR3 here is CASSEGLAGGPLHEQYF. CDR3 sequence (DNA): TGTGCCAGCAGTGAGGGACTAGCGGGAGGGCCTCTCCACGAGCAGTACTTC. The chain couples TRBV6-1 to TRBJ2-7, with 16 bases matching TRBD2. Trimming at V came to 3 bases and at J to 5 bases, leaving 7 bases not matched to a gene. Per the germline V gene, CDR1 is MNHNS and CDR2 is SASEGT. The CDR3 contains 17 residues.

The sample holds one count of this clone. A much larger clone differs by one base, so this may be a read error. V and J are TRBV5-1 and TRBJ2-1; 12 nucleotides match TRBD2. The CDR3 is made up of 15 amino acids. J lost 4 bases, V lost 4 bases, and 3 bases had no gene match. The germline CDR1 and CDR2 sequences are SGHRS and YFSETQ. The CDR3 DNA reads TGCGCCAGCAGCGAGACTAGCGGGGGATACAATGAGCAGTTCTTC. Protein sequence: CASSETSGGYNEQFF. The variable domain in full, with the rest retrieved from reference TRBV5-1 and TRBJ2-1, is KAGVTQTPRYLIKTRGQQVTLSCSPISGHRSVSWYQQTPGQGLQFLFEYFSETQRNKGNFPGRFSGRQFSNSRSEMNVSTLELGDSALYLCASSETSGGYNEQFFGPGTRLTVL.

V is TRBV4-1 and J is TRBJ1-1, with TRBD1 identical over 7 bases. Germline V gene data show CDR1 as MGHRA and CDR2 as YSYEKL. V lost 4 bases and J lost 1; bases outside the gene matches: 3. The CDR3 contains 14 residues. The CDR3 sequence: CASSLTGQNTEAFF. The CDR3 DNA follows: TGCGCCAGCAGCCTGACAGGGCAGAACACTGAAGCTTTCTTT.

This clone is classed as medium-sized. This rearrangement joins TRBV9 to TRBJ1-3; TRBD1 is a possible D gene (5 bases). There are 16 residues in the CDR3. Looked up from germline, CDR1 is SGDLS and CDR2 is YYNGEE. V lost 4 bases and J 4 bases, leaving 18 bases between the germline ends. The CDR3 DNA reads TGTGCCAGCAGCCCCGAGGGAGGCAGGGAAGGAAACACCATATATTTT. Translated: CASSPEGGREGNTIYF.

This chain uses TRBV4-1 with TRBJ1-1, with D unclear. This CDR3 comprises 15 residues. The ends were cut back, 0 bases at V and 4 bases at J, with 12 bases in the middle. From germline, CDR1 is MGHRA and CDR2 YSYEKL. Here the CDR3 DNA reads TGCGCCAGCAGCCAAGAGGGCCAGGCGGGCACTGAAGCTTTCTTT. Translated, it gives CASSQEGQAGTEAFF.

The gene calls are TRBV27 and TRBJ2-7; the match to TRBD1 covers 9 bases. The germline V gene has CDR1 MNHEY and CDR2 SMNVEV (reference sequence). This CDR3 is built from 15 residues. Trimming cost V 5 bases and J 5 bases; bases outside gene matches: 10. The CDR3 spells CASSPNGQGFNEQYF. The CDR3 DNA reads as TGTGCCAGCAGTCCAAACGGACAGGGGTTCAACGAGCAGTACTTC.

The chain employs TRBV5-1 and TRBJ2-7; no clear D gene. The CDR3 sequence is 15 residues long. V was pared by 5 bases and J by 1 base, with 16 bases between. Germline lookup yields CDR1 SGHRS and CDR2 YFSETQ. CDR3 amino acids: CASREGPGASYEQYF. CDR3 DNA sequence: TGCGCCAGCAGGGAAGGCCCCGGAGCGTCCTACGAGCAGTACTTC.

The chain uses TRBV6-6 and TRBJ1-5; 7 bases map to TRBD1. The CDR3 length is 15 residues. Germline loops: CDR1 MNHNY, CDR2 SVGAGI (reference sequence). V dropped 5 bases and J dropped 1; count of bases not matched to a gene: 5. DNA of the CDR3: TGTGCCAGCAGTCCGACAGGGAACAGCAATCAGCCCCAGCATTTT. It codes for CASSPTGNSNQPQHF.

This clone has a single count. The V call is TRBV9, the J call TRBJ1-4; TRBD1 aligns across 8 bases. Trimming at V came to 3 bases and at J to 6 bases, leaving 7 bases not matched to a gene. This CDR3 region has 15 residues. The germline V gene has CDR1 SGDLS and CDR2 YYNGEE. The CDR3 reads CASSADRGGYEKLFF. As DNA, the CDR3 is TGTGCCAGCAGCGCAGACAGGGGAGGATATGAAAAACTGTTTTTT.

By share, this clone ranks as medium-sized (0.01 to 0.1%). Here the CDR3 DNA reads TGTGCCAGCAGCAAAGACACCTACGAGCAGTACTTC. The encoded protein is CASSKDTYEQYF. This chain connects TRBV21-1 to TRBJ2-7; the DNA was not used to check the table's D call, TRBD1. TRBV21-1 has pseudogene status. The CDR3 covers 12 residues.

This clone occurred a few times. CDR3 sequence (DNA): TGTGCCAGCAGTTCATTGGAGATTTTGACAGGGGTTAGCAATGAGCAGTTCTTC. Translation gives CASSSLEILTGVSNEQFF. The chain couples TRBV27 to TRBJ2-1, with 8 positions matching TRBD1. The CDR3 is made up of 18 amino acids. The V segment lost 4 bases and the J segment 6 bases; nucleotides outside the gene matches: 17. Germline V CDR1 and CDR2: MNHEY, SMNVEV (reference sequence).

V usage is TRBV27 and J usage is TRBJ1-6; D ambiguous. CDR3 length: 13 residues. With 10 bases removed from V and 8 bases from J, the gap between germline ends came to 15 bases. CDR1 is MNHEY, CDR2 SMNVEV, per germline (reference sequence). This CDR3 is CATSLGSYSPLHF. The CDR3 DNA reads TGTGCCACCTCCCTAGGCTCCTATTCACCCCTCCACTTT.

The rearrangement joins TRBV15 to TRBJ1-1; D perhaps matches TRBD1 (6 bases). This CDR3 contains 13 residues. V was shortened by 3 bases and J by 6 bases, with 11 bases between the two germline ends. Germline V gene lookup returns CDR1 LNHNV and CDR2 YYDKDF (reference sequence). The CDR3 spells CATSRTGTSEAFF. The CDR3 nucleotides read TGTGCCACCAGCAGGACAGGTACCTCTGAAGCTTTCTTT.

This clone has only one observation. CDR3 nucleotides: TGTGCCAGTTCCGGGAACACTGAAGCTTTCTTT. Its translation is CASSGNTEAFF. The chain recombines TRBV19 with TRBJ1-1; D unclear. Germline V gene sequence: CDR1 LNHDA, CDR2 SQIVND (reference sequence). Trimming pared 8 bases from V and 1 base from J, leaving 5 bases between. This CDR3 contains 11 residues.